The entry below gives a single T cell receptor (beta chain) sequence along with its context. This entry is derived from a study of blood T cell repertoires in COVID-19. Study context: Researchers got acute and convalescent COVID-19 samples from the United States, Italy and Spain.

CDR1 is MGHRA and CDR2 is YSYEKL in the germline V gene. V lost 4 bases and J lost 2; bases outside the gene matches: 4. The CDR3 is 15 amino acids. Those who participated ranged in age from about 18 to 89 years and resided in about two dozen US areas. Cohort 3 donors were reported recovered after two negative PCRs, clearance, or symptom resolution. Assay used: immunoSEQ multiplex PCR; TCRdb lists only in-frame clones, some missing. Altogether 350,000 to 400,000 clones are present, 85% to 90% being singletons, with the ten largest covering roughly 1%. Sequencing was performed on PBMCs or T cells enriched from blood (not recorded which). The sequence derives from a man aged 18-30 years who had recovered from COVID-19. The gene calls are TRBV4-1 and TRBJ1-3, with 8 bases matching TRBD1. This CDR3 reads CASSPKQGAGNTIYF. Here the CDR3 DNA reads TGCGCCAGCAGCCCTAAACAGGGGGCTGGAAACACCATATATTTT.